This entry lists 24 T cell receptor beta chains sequenced from one sample in a study of somatic mutations in cytotoxic T cells in rheumatoid arthritis. TCRdb's copy holds only in-frame clones and misses some; the assay was immunoSEQ multiplex PCR. The table has about 10,000 clones, around four fifths seen once. The sequenced sample was CD8+ T cells sorted from blood. These receptors all stem from an adult with rheumatoid arthritis.

V and J are TRBV27 and TRBJ2-4; 11 bases align to TRBD2. The germline V gene encodes CDR1 MNHEY and CDR2 SMNVEV (reference sequence). This CDR3 region has 14 residues. V lost 4 bases, J lost 5 bases, and 1 base stayed unmatched. CDR3 in DNA: TGTGCCAGCAGTTCGGGACTAGCGGAAAACATTCAGTACTTC. Translated, it gives CASSSGLAENIQYF.

The genes are TRBV2 and TRBJ2-3; 7 nucleotides align to TRBD2. The CDR3 runs 16 residues. With 4 bases clipped from V and 3 bases from J, the junction kept 10 bases outside the gene matches. In germline, CDR1 is SNHLY, CDR2 FYNNEI. The CDR3 DNA sequence: TGTGCCAGCAGTGCGGCGGGGGAGGGGTTTACAGATACGCAGTATTTT. It yields the protein CASSAAGEGFTDTQYF.

The chain employs TRBV6-4 and TRBJ1-1, with no clear D. The V end was cut by 4 bases, the J end by 7 bases, with 13 bases between. This CDR3 is 13 amino acids long. Germline values: CDR1 MRHNA, CDR2 SNTAGT. Written as DNA, the CDR3 is TGTGCCAGCAGTGTAGAACCCCGGGGTGAAGCTTTCTTT. Residues: CASSVEPRGEAFF.

The rearrangement links TRBV6-1 to TRBJ2-1; 8 positions agree with TRBD1. V shed 2 bases, J shed 2 bases, and the junction held 5 bases outside the gene matches. CDR1 MNHNS and CDR2 SASEGT come from the germline V gene. This CDR3 is built from 16 residues. In nucleotides, the CDR3 is TGTGCCAGCAGTGAACTGAACAGGGGGGCCTACAATGAGCAGTTCTTC. Its protein is CASSELNRGAYNEQFF.

The chain has TRBV11-2 and TRBJ2-7; D remains unclear. Germline V CDR1 and CDR2: SGHAT, FQNNGV. The CDR3 runs to 15 residues. Trimming took off 5 bases at V and 0 bases at J, with 14 bases between the two ends. The CDR3 loop reads CASSGRGRSSYEQYF. The CDR3 coding sequence is TGTGCCAGCAGCGGTAGAGGCCGGAGCTCCTACGAGCAGTACTTC.

This clone was counted only a few times. CDR3: CASSPEAEDTQYF. CDR3 nucleotide sequence: TGTGCCAGCAGCCCAGAGGCGGAAGATACGCAGTATTTT. The V call is TRBV7-9, the J call TRBJ2-3; D ambiguous. Between the trimmed V and J ends, which lost 5 bases and 5 bases, there was a span of 11 bases. The germline CDR1 and CDR2 sequences are SEHNR and FQNEAQ (reference sequence). The CDR3 extends over 13 amino acids.

This clone was counted a single time. The gene calls are TRBV6-5 and TRBJ1-2, with D possibly TRBD1 on 6 matching bases. Germline V CDR1 and CDR2: MNHEY, SVGAGI. This CDR3 contains 13 residues. Trimming took 0 bases from V and 7 from J, leaving 9 bases between them. CDR3 protein: CASSYSQGFGYTF. In nucleotides, the CDR3 is TGTGCCAGCAGTTACTCTCAGGGGTTTGGCTACACCTTC.

This clone has a single count. This chain joins TRBV6-5 and TRBJ1-2; 9 bases are a match to TRBD1. Germline values: CDR1 MNHEY, CDR2 SVGAGI. J was trimmed by 8 bases and V by 3 bases; bases with no gene match: 7. This CDR3 is 14 amino acids long. The CDR3 loop is CASSYKQGARGYTF. DNA for the CDR3: TGTGCCAGCAGTTATAAACAGGGGGCGCGGGGCTACACCTTC.

The rearrangement uses TRBV2 and TRBJ2-7; 8 nucleotides agree with TRBD1. Trimming removed 3 bases from V and 1 base from J; junction bases left unmatched: 8. The CDR3 is 16 amino acids. In germline, CDR1 is SNHLY, CDR2 FYNNEI. The CDR3 nucleotides read TGTGCCAGCAGTGAGACCAGGGGGCGTCGATCCTACGAGCAGTACTTC. Amino acids: CASSETRGRRSYEQYF.

The chain joins TRBV9 to TRBJ2-5; 10 nucleotides line up with TRBD1. The J call may be faulty, since TRBJ2-7 better matches the DNA end. Germline V CDR1 and CDR2: SGDLS, YYNGEE. CDR3 length: 15 residues. This CDR3 is CASSVTGTGDYEQYF. In DNA form, the CDR3 reads TGTGCCAGCAGCGTGACCGGGACAGGGGACTACGAGCAGTACTTC.

CDR3 in DNA: TGTGCCAGCAGCTCGAGGAGCTCCTACGAGCAGTACTTC. It encodes CASSSRSSYEQYF. The chain recombines TRBV11-2 with TRBJ2-7; no clear D gene. Trimming took 4 bases from V and 0 from J, leaving 7 bases between them. The CDR3 contains 13 residues. Germline V CDR1 and CDR2: SGHAT, FQNNGV.

J is TRBJ2-1 and V is TRBV7-9; 7 nucleotides align to TRBD2. CDR1 is SEHNR and CDR2 is FQNEAQ in the germline V gene (reference sequence). The CDR3 is 19 residues long. V gave up 5 bases and J gave up 1 base; unmatched junction bases: 17. The CDR3 DNA reads TGTGCCAGCAGCCCCTTTGCCCCGACCCGGGAGGTTTCCTACAATGAGCAGTTCTTC. The encoded protein is CASSPFAPTREVSYNEQFF.

This clone was recorded once. V and J are TRBV9 and TRBJ2-7, with 8 bases aligning to TRBD2. Trimming took 3 bases from V and 6 from J; bases not matched to a gene: 14. The CDR3 has 16 amino acids. Per germline, CDR1 SGDLS and CDR2 YYNGEE. The CDR3 DNA reads TGTGCCAGCAGCGCAACTCTGGGCGGGAGGATAGGCGAGCAGTACTTC. Residues: CASSATLGGRIGEQYF.

This chain uses TRBV5-6 with TRBJ1-1; possibly TRBD1 for D (6 bases). The CDR3 loop spans 11 amino acids. V lost 0 bases, J lost 10 bases, and 7 bases lay in between. The V gene's germline CDR1 is SGHDT and CDR2 YYEEEE. The CDR3 coding sequence is TGTGCCAGCAGCTTGGGGGGGCTAGCTTTCTTT. This encodes CASSLGGLAFF.

The rearrangement joins TRBV29-1 to TRBJ2-7; weak D call: TRBD1 (6 bases). Germline V CDR1 and CDR2: SQVTM, ANQGSEA. There are 12 residues in the CDR3. V was clipped by 3 bases and J by 3 bases, with 9 bases between them. This CDR3 is CSVEGRGYEQYF. Here the CDR3 DNA reads TGCAGCGTTGAGGGCAGGGGCTACGAGCAGTACTTC.

This clone was observed a handful of times. The rearrangement joins TRBV14 to TRBJ2-7, with no clear D. Germline V lookup: CDR1 SGHDN, CDR2 FVKESK. The V end lost 4 bases, the J end lost 3 bases, and 4 bases lay between the germline ends. The CDR3 consists of 11 residues. The CDR3 DNA sequence: TGTGCCAGCAGCCCGGGCTACGAGCAGTACTTC. Its translation is CASSPGYEQYF.

This clone came up once. This chain connects TRBV28 to TRBJ1-1; the D gene is possibly TRBD1 (5 bases). The CDR3 totals 14 residues. Trimming stripped 7 bases from V and 5 bases from J, with 17 bases between. Germline V gene data show CDR1 as MDHEN and CDR2 as SYDVKM. CDR3 nucleotides: TGTGCCAGCAACCCTAGGGGAGCGGGGACTGAAGCTTTCTTT. This translates into CASNPRGAGTEAFF.

This chain links TRBV2 with TRBJ1-4; perhaps TRBD1 as D (6 bases). The CDR3 runs 14 residues. CDR1 is SNHLY and CDR2 is FYNNEI in the germline V gene. Trimming cost V 3 bases and J 4 bases, with 9 bases left between them. The CDR3 nucleotides are TGTGCCAGCAGTGAGTACAGGGTTAATGAAAAACTGTTTTTT. This translates into CASSEYRVNEKLFF.

This clone was counted a single time. This chain joins TRBV6-5 and TRBJ2-7; TRBD2 aligns across 10 bases. Trimming removed 6 bases from V and 0 bases from J; junction bases left unmatched: 5. There are 15 residues in the CDR3. CDR1 MNHEY and CDR2 SVGAGI come from the germline V gene. CDR3 sequence: CASRLSGGASYEQYF. The CDR3, as DNA: TGTGCCAGCAGATTAAGCGGGGGGGCCTCCTACGAGCAGTACTTC.

This clone was observed once. The CDR3 sequence is CASSLVARGIDEQFF. The CDR3 region has the DNA TGTGCCAGCAGCTTAGTGGCCAGGGGGATAGATGAGCAGTTCTTC. The chain joins TRBV7-9 to TRBJ2-1, with 7 bases fitting TRBD1. V lost 1 base to trimming and J lost 8 bases; unmatched junction nucleotides: 8. Per the germline V gene, CDR1 is SEHNR and CDR2 is FQNEAQ (reference sequence). This CDR3 contains 15 residues. Based on the CDR3 plus reference TRBV7-9 and TRBJ2-1, the full variable domain is DTGVSQNPRHKITKRGQNVTFRCDPISEHNRLYWYRQTLGQGPEFLTYFQNEAQLEKSRLLSDRFSAERPKGSFSTLEIQRTEQGDSAMYLCASSLVARGIDEQFFGPGTRLTVL.

This clone was picked up one time. This rearrangement joins TRBV2 to TRBJ1-1; D not certain. Looked up from germline, CDR1 is SNHLY and CDR2 is FYNNEI. The CDR3 runs to 14 residues. V lost 4 bases and J 5 bases, leaving 14 bases between the germline ends. CDR3 amino acids: CASSAGPPGTEAFF. The CDR3 DNA sequence: TGTGCCAGCAGTGCGGGCCCCCCGGGGACTGAAGCTTTCTTT.

On this clone itself: This likely comes from a read error, as the CDR3 has no conserved phenylalanine or tryptophan at its end. The genes are TRBV2 and TRBJ1-2, with D perhaps TRBD1 (6 bases). The CDR3 is 12 amino acids. V gave up 9 bases and J gave up 1 base, with 9 bases separating them. Germline V lookup: CDR1 SNHLY, CDR2 FYNNEI. The CDR3 sequence is CARTDSNYGYTL. In nucleotides, the CDR3 is TGTGCCAGAACGGACAGTAACTATGGCTACACCCTC.

CDR3: CASSQVRGLEQFF. Written as DNA, the CDR3 is TGTGCCAGCAGCCAAGTTCGTGGTCTAGAGCAGTTCTTC. The J gene is TRBJ2-1, the V gene TRBV14; D ambiguous. Between the trimmed V and J ends, which lost 1 base and 10 bases, there was a span of 11 bases. Per germline, CDR1 SGHDN and CDR2 FVKESK. This CDR3 spans 13 amino acids.

The chain recombines TRBV5-1 with TRBJ1-2; the D gene is possibly TRBD1 (5 bases). Trimming stripped 0 bases from V and 7 bases from J, with 13 bases between. Germline V CDR1 and CDR2: SGHRS, YFSETQ. This CDR3 comprises 14 residues. For the CDR3, the DNA is TGCGCCAGCAGCTTGGCCTGGGGACCGGGTGGCTACACCTTC. It translates to CASSLAWGPGGYTF.